This T cell receptor (beta chain) was captured in a study of shared clonotypes between healthy human individuals. The method was immunoSEQ multiplex PCR; TCRdb's version includes in-frame clones alone and lacks a portion of them. The repertoire holds over 300,000 clones, with 87% as singletons. Study observations and caveats: With few donors, the genetic and exposure-history diversity represented was limited.

A word on this clone: What it recognizes is unknown.

There are 15 residues in the CDR3. Germline V lookup: CDR1 SGHVS, CDR2 FNYEAQ. V was shortened by 5 bases and J by 5 bases, with 15 bases between the two germline ends. This sequence originates from a man aged 18 to 30 in good health. Material: memory CD8+ T cells sorted from blood. As for subset: CD45RO+ cells pooled with CCR7-negative TemRA cells. The rearrangement joins TRBV7-6 to TRBJ2-2; D may match TRBD1 or TRBD2 (5 bases each). For the CDR3, the DNA is TGTGCCAGCAGCCTGCCTACAGGCGGGACCGGGGAGCTGTTTTTT. It translates to CASSLPTGGTGELFF.